This TCR beta chain was recorded in a study of blood T cell repertoires in COVID-19. Study-wide context: Samples taken during acute and convalescent COVID-19 were collected in the United States, Italy and Spain. T cells, B-cell-depleted T cells, or PBMCs supplied cDNA or gDNA.

V shed 2 bases and J shed 1 base, with 12 bases lying between them. The CDR3 contains 15 residues. Germline CDR1 and CDR2: MNHEY and SVGAGI. Per the authors' pipeline: Amplification with reference gene primers provided the estimates of nucleated cell counts. Here immunoSEQ multiplex PCR was the method, and the copy in TCRdb shows in-frame clones only, minus some. V and J calls and clone size come straight from that table; D and trimming were deduced from the DNA. The table includes approximately 100,000 clones, 87% detected once. Sample: peripheral blood. V is TRBV6-5 and J is TRBJ2-7; a possible D gene is TRBD2 (5 bases). The clonotype comes from a man aged 45-65 years in a cohort sampled during active COVID-19. The DNA of the CDR3 is TGTGCCAGCAGTTACCTAGGACTCGGGTCCTACGAGCAGTACTTC. Translated: CASSYLGLGSYEQYF.